The T cell receptor beta chain under discussion was sequenced for a study of blood T cell repertoires in COVID-19. About the research overall: Samples taken during acute and convalescent COVID-19 were collected in the United States, Italy and Spain. PBMCs, B-cell-depleted T cells, or T cells provided the cDNA or gDNA that made up the material.

CDR3 size: 15 residues. The V gene's germline CDR1 is LNHDA and CDR2 SQIVND (reference sequence). V gave up 4 bases and J gave up 7 bases; unmatched junction bases: 9. In the original processing: Nucleated cell number was recorded as an estimate derived from reference gene primer amplification. Profiling relied on immunoSEQ multiplex PCR, and the TCRdb table lists in-frame clones only, not all of them. Clonal size and the V and J genes are those of that table, whereas D and trimming came from the DNA. The table records 200,000 to 250,000 clones, approximately 86% of them present only once. Sequencing was done on a sample of peripheral blood. The clonotype originates from a woman aged 30 to 39 with COVID-19, enrolled during active disease. This rearrangement joins TRBV19 to TRBJ2-2; 7 bases line up with TRBD1. The CDR3 loop is CASSSLLTGVGELFF. The CDR3 coding sequence is TGTGCCAGTAGTAGCTTACTTACAGGGGTCGGGGAGCTGTTTTTT.